What follows are 21 T cell receptor beta chains derived from one specimen sequenced in a study of control samples from healthy donors and cancer patients. Profiling relied on immunoSEQ multiplex PCR, and the TCRdb table lists in-frame clones only, not all of them. The sample has 110,000 or so clones, around 87% seen once. Sample: blood. The receptors stem from a man aged 25-45 years in good health.

The chain joins TRBV19 to TRBJ1-3, with TRBD1 as a possible D gene (5 bases). V was trimmed by 5 bases and J by 3 bases, leaving 11 bases between them. Germline CDR1 and CDR2: LNHDA and SQIVND (reference sequence). The CDR3 has 14 amino acids. The CDR3 reads CASSDRDVGNTIYF. CDR3 DNA: TGTGCCAGTAGTGACCGGGACGTTGGAAACACCATATATTTT.

The genes are TRBV28 and TRBJ1-5; no reliable D call. In germline, CDR1 is MDHEN, CDR2 SYDVKM. The CDR3 runs to 12 residues. Trimming left V 8 bases short and J 3 bases short, with 8 bases between. The CDR3: CASLAFNQPQHF. In nucleotides, the CDR3 is TGTGCCAGCTTGGCCTTCAATCAGCCCCAGCATTTT.

In its sample, this clone was seen a few times. The genes are TRBV24-1 and TRBJ1-2; a possible D gene is TRBD1 (5 bases). Germline assignment: CDR1 KGHDR and CDR2 SFDVKD. V lost 5 bases and J 4 bases, leaving 16 bases between the germline ends. The CDR3 is 15 amino acids. In DNA form, the CDR3 reads TGTGCCACCAGTGCGGATTACGGAGGGGCCTATGGCTACACCTTC. Translated, it gives CATSADYGGAYGYTF.

Here the CDR3 DNA reads TGTGCCAGCAGTTATCAAGGGGACTCCTACGAGCAGTACTTC. Translation: CASSYQGDSYEQYF. This chain links TRBV6-5 with TRBJ2-7; TRBD1 might be the D (5 bases). Per germline, CDR1 MNHEY and CDR2 SVGAGI. V was trimmed by 3 bases and J by 0 bases, leaving 9 bases between them. The CDR3 extends over 14 amino acids.

This chain connects TRBV6-6 to TRBJ1-6; the match to TRBD1 covers 7 bases. With 5 bases clipped from V and 0 bases from J, the junction kept 10 bases outside the gene matches. Germline lookup yields CDR1 MNHNY and CDR2 SVGAGI (reference sequence). The CDR3 sequence is 18 residues long. In DNA, the CDR3 is TGTGCCAGCAGTCTTTTTCCGGGACAGAGCTCCTATAATTCACCCCTCCACTTT. Translation gives CASSLFPGQSSYNSPLHF.

The rearrangement links TRBV5-1 to TRBJ1-1, with 7 bases that match TRBD1. Germline-derived CDR1 and CDR2 are SGHRS and YFSETQ. The CDR3 loop spans 17 amino acids. With 0 bases clipped from V and 0 bases from J, the junction kept 8 bases outside the gene matches. The CDR3 spells CASSLGTGEGMNTEAFF. CDR3 bases: TGCGCCAGCAGCTTGGGGACAGGAGAAGGGATGAACACTGAAGCTTTCTTT.

The V gene is TRBV9, the J gene TRBJ1-1, with D possibly being TRBD1 (6 bases). The CDR3 totals 14 residues. Germline CDR1 reads SGDLS; CDR2 reads YYNGEE. V gave up 3 bases and J gave up 4 bases, with 13 bases separating them. CDR3 in amino acids: CASSEGGLSTEAFF. The CDR3 nucleotides are TGTGCCAGCAGCGAGGGGGGGTTGAGCACTGAAGCTTTCTTT.

This clone has a handful of counts. This chain links TRBV6-6 with TRBJ1-1; D might be TRBD1 (5 bases). Trimming took off 5 bases at V and 4 bases at J, with 23 bases between the two ends. There are 17 residues in the CDR3. CDR1 and CDR2 (germline): MNHNY, SVGAGI (reference sequence). The CDR3 DNA reads as TGTGCCAGCAGTGGATCGGGGACCAACCCCCGGGGCACTGAAGCTTTCTTT. It codes for CASSGSGTNPRGTEAFF.

This clone showed up just a few times. The chain employs TRBV27 and TRBJ1-5, with TRBD1 identical over 8 bases. Germline V gives CDR1 MNHEY, CDR2 SMNVEV (reference sequence). Trimming removed 2 bases from V and 7 bases from J; junction bases left unmatched: 16. This CDR3 region has 18 residues. The CDR3 is CASSLKAGGRWGEQPQHF. In DNA form, the CDR3 reads TGTGCCAGCAGTTTAAAGGCAGGGGGCAGGTGGGGGGAGCAGCCCCAGCATTTT.

The chain couples TRBV24-1 to TRBJ2-3; 9 nucleotides align to TRBD1. Per the germline V gene, CDR1 is KGHDR and CDR2 is SFDVKD. The ends lost 2 bases at V and 5 bases at J; junction bases unmatched: 7. CDR3 length: 16 amino acids. Written as DNA, the CDR3 is TGTGCCACCAGTGATTCCAACAGGGGGCGGGGAGATACGCAGTATTTT. It is translated as CATSDSNRGRGDTQYF.

The genes are TRBV25-1 and TRBJ2-5; a weak D match, TRBD2 (6 bases). CDR3 length: 13 amino acids. Germline V lookup: CDR1 MGHDK, CDR2 SYGVNS. Trimming stripped 5 bases from V and 4 bases from J, with 11 bases between. The CDR3 DNA follows: TGTGCCAGCAGTTGGGGGGTTTCAGAGACCCAGTACTTC. Translating it yields CASSWGVSETQYF.

This clone was counted many times. This rearrangement joins TRBV29-1 to TRBJ2-7; 9 bases line up with TRBD1. The CDR3 runs to 16 residues. The germline CDR1 and CDR2 sequences are SQVTM and ANQGSEA. V dropped 2 bases and J dropped 0; count of bases not matched to a gene: 8. CDR3 sequence reads: CSVETPTGGNSYEQYF. DNA for the CDR3: TGCAGCGTTGAAACGCCAACAGGGGGCAACTCCTACGAGCAGTACTTC.

In the case of this clone: The same CDR3 is also encoded by other DNA sequences in this sample. The chain links TRBV6-5 to TRBJ1-5; D unclear. Germline lookup yields CDR1 MNHEY and CDR2 SVGAGI. Trimming cost V 5 bases and J 6 bases, with 8 bases left between them. There are 12 residues in the CDR3. The CDR3 sequence: CASSPPGQPQHF. The CDR3 region has the DNA TGTGCCAGCAGTCCCCCCGGTCAGCCCCAGCATTTT.

The gene calls are TRBV7-9 and TRBJ1-2, with 8 bases matching TRBD1. J was trimmed by 4 bases and V by 4 bases; bases with no gene match: 2. Germline V CDR1 and CDR2: SEHNR, FQNEAQ (reference sequence). The CDR3 is 13 residues long. The CDR3: CASSSGQGYGYTF. The CDR3 DNA follows: TGTGCCAGCAGCTCCGGACAGGGCTATGGCTACACCTTC.

In this sample, this clone turned up once. The chain uses TRBV19 and TRBJ1-5, with D unresolved. From germline, CDR1 is LNHDA and CDR2 SQIVND (reference sequence). Trimming took 8 bases from V and 5 from J, leaving 16 bases between them. This CDR3 comprises 14 residues. This chain's CDR3 is CASQDPLSYQPQHF. CDR3 coding DNA: TGTGCCAGTCAAGACCCGCTATCCTATCAGCCCCAGCATTTT.

The chain couples TRBV15 to TRBJ2-2; D is uncertain. V was pared by 0 bases and J by 5 bases, with 13 bases between. Germline V gene sequence: CDR1 LNHNV, CDR2 YYDKDF (reference sequence). The CDR3 has 16 amino acids. CDR3 sequence reads: CATSRDLSIPTGELFF. The CDR3 DNA is TGTGCCACCAGCAGAGATTTGTCCATTCCAACCGGGGAGCTGTTTTTT.

The chain recombines TRBV30 with TRBJ1-2; 7 bases map to TRBD1. V lost 2 bases, J lost 8 bases, and 8 bases stayed unmatched. CDR1 and CDR2 from the germline V gene are GTSNPN and SVGIG (reference sequence). The CDR3 spans 13 residues. This CDR3 reads CAWSRQGVVGYTF. CDR3 coding DNA: TGTGCCTGGAGTCGGCAGGGGGTTGTGGGCTACACCTTC.

The chain has TRBV9 and TRBJ2-3, with D perhaps assigned TRBD1 or TRBD2 (5 bases each). With 0 bases removed from V and 1 base from J, the gap between germline ends came to 9 bases. This CDR3 comprises 15 residues. CDR1 and CDR2 from the germline V gene are SGDLS and YYNGEE. The CDR3 here is CASSVGLGRTDTQYF. The CDR3 nucleotides are TGTGCCAGCAGCGTAGGTCTGGGACGCACAGATACGCAGTATTTT. Variable domain in full (rest from reference TRBV9 and TRBJ2-3): DSGVTQTPKHLITATGQRVTLRCSPRSGDLSVYWYQQSLDQGLQFLIQYYNGEERAKGNILERFSAQQFPDLHSELNLSSLELGDSALYFCASSVGLGRTDTQYFGPGTRLTVL.

V and J are TRBV10-3 and TRBJ1-1; possible D gene TRBD1, 6 bases. Germline V gene data show CDR1 as ENHRY and CDR2 as SYGVKD. The ends were cut back, 11 bases at V and 3 bases at J, with 16 bases in the middle. The CDR3 has 13 residues. The CDR3 coding sequence is TGTGCCGTCAAAACAGGGTACGACACTGAAGCTTTCTTT. Translated, it gives CAVKTGYDTEAFF.

The DNA for the CDR3 is TGTGCCTGGAGTAAAGGGGCGGGAGATACGCAGTATTTT. As protein: CAWSKGAGDTQYF. This chain joins TRBV30 and TRBJ2-3; D may match TRBD1 or TRBD2 (5 bases each). Between the trimmed V and J ends, which lost 2 bases and 5 bases, there was a span of 11 bases. This CDR3 comprises 13 residues. Per the germline V gene, CDR1 is GTSNPN and CDR2 is SVGIG (reference sequence).

V usage is TRBV10-3 and J usage is TRBJ2-3, with TRBD2 matching over 8 bases. CDR1 and CDR2 (germline): ENHRY, SYGVKD. The CDR3 sequence is 16 residues long. V shed 6 bases and J 0 bases; nucleotides not matched to a gene: 8. The CDR3 DNA follows: TGTGCCATCAGCCCACTAGCGGAACTTAGCACAGATACGCAGTATTTT. Its protein product is CAISPLAELSTDTQYF.